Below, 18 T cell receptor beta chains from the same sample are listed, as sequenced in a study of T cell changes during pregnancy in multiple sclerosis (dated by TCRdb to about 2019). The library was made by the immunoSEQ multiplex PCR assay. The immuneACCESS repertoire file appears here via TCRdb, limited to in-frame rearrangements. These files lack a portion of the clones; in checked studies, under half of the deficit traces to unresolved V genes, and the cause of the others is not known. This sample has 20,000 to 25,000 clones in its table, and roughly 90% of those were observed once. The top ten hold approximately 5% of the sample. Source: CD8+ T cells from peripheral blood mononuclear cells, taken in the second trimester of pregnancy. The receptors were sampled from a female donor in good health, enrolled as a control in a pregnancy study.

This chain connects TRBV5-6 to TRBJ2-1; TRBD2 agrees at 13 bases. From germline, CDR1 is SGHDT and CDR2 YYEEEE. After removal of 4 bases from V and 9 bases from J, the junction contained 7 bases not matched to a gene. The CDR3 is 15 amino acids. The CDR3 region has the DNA TGTGCCAGCAGCACCGGGACTAGCGGGGCGGTTGAGCAGTTCTTC. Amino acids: CASSTGTSGAVEQFF.

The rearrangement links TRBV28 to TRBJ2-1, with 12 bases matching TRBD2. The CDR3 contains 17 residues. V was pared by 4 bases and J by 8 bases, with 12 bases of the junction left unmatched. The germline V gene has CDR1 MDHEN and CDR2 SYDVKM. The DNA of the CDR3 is TGTGCCAGCAGTTCCCCAATGACTAGCGGGAGCCCATATGAGCAGTTCTTC. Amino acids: CASSSPMTSGSPYEQFF.

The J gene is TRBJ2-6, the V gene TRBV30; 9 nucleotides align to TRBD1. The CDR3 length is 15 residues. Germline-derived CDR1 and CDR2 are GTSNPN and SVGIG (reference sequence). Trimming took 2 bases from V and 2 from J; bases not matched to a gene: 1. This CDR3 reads CAWSRDRAGANVLTF. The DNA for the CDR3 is TGTGCCTGGAGTAGGGACAGGGCTGGGGCCAACGTCCTGACTTTC.

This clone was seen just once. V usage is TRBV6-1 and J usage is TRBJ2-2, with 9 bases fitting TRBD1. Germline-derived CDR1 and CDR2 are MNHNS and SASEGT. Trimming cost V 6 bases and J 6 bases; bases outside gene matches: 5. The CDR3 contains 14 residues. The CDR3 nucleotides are TGTGCCAGCAGGGGGGACAGGGAGGCCGGGGAGCTGTTTTTT. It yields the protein CASRGDREAGELFF.

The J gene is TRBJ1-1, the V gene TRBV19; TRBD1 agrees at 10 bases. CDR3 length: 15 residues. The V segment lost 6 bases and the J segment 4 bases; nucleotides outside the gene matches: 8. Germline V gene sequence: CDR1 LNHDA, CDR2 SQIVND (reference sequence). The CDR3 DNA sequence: TGTGCCAGTAGCCTTCAGGGGACAGGGGTCACTGAAGCTTTCTTT. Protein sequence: CASSLQGTGVTEAFF.

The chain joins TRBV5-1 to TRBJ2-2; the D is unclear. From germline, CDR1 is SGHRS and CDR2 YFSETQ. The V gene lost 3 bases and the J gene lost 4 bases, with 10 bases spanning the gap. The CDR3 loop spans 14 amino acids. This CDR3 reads CASSWQKFTGELFF. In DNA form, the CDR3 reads TGCGCCAGCAGCTGGCAGAAGTTCACCGGGGAGCTGTTTTTT.

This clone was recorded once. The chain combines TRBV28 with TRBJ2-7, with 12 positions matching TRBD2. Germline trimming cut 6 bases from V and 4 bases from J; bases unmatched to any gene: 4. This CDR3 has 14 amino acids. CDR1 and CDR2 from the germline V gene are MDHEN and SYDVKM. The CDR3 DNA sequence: TGTGCCAGCAGCCTAGCGGGGGGGGAGTACGAGCAGTACTTC. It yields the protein CASSLAGGEYEQYF. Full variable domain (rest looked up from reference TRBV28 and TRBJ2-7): DVKVTQSSRYLVKRTGEKVFLECVQDMDHENMFWYRQDPGLGLRLIYFSYDVKMKEKGDIPEGYSVSREKKERFSLILESASTNQTSMYLCASSLAGGEYEQYFGPGTRLTVT.

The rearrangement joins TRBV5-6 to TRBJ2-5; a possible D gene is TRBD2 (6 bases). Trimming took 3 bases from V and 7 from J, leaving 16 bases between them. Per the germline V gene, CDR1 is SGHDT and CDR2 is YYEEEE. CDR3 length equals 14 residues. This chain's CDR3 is CASSSELEEGTQYF. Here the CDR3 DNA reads TGTGCCAGCAGCTCGGAGTTGGAGGAGGGGACCCAGTACTTC.

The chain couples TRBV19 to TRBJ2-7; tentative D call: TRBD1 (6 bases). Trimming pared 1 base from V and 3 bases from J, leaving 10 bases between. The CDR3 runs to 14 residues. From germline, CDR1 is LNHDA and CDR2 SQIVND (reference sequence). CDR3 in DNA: TGTGCCAGTAGTATAGGACAGGCCCACTACGAGCAGTACTTC. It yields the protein CASSIGQAHYEQYF.

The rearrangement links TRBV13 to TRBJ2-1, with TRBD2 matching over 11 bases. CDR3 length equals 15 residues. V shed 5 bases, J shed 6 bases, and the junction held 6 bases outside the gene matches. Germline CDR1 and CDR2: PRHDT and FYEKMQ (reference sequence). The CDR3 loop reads CASSHGLAGGNEQFF. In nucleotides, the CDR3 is TGTGCCAGCAGCCATGGACTAGCGGGCGGCAATGAGCAGTTCTTC.

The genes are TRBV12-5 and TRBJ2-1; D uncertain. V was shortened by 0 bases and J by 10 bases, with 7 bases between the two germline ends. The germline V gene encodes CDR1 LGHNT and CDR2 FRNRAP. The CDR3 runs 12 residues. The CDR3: CASGLVRGEQFF. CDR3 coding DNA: TGTGCTAGTGGTTTGGTAAGAGGCGAGCAGTTCTTC.

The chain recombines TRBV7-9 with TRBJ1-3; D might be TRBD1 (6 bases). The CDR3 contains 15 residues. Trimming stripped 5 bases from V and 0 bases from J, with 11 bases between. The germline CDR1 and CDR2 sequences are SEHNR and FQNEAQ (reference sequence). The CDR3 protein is CASSATGNSGNTIYF. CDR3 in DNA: TGTGCCAGCAGCGCCACAGGGAACTCTGGAAACACCATATATTTT.

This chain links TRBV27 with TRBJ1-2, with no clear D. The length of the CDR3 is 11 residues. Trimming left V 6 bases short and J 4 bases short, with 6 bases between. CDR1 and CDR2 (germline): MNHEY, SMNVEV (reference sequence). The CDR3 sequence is CASSPGYGYTF. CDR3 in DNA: TGTGCCAGCAGCCCAGGCTATGGCTACACCTTC.

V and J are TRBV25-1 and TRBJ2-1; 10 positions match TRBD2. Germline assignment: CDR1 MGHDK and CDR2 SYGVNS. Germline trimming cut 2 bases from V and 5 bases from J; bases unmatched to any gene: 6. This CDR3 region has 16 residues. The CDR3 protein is CASSEPERGGHNEQFF. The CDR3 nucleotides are TGTGCCAGCAGTGAACCGGAGCGGGGGGGCCACAATGAGCAGTTCTTC.

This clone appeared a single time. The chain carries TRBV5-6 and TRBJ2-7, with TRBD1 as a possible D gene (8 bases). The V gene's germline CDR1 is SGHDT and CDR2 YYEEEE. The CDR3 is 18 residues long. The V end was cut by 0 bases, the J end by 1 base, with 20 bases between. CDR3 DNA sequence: TGTGCCAGCAGCTTGGATTCCGGGGGGACAGGTATTTCCTACGAGCAGTACTTC. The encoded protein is CASSLDSGGTGISYEQYF.

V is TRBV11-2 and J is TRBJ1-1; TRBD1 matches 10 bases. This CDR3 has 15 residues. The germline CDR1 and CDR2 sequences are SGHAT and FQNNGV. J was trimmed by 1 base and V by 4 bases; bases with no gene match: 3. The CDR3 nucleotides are TGTGCCAGCAGCTCCCGGGACAGGGGGAACACTGAAGCTTTCTTT. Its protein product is CASSSRDRGNTEAFF. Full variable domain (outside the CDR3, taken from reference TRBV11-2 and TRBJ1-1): EAGVAQSPRYKIIEKRQSVAFWCNPISGHATLYWYQQILGQGPKLLIQFQNNGVVDDSQLPKDRFSAERLKGVDSTLKIQPAKLEDSAVYLCASSSRDRGNTEAFFGQGTRLTVV.

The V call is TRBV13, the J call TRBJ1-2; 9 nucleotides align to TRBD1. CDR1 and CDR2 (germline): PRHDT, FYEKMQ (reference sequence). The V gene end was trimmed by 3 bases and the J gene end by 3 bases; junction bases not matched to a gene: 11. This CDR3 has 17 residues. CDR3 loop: CASSLGTGSLNDYGYTF. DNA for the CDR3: TGTGCCAGCAGCTTGGGGACAGGGTCCCTCAACGACTATGGCTACACCTTC.

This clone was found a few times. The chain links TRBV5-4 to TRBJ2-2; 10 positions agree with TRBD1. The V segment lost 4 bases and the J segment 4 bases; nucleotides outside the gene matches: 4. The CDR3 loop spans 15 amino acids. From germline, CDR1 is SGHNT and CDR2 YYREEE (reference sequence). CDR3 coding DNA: TGTGCCAGCAGCCCCCGGACAGGGGGCACCGGGGAGCTGTTTTTT. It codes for CASSPRTGGTGELFF. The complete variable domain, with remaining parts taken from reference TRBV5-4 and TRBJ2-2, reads ETGVTQSPTHLIKTRGQQVTLRCSSQSGHNTVSWYQQALGQGPQFIFQYYREEENGRGNFPPRFSGLQFPNYSSELNVNALELDDSALYLCASSPRTGGTGELFFGEGSRLTVL.